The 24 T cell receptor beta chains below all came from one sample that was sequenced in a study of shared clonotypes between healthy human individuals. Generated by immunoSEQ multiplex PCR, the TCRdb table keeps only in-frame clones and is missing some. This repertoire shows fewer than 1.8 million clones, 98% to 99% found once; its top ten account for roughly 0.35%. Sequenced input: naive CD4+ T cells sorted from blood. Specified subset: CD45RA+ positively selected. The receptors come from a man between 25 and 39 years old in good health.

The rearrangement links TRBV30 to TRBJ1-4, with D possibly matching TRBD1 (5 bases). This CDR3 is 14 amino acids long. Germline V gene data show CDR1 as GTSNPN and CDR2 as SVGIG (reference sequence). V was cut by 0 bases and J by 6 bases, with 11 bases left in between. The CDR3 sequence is CAWSVVGGDEKLFF. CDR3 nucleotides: TGTGCCTGGAGTGTAGTTGGGGGGGATGAAAAACTGTTTTTT.

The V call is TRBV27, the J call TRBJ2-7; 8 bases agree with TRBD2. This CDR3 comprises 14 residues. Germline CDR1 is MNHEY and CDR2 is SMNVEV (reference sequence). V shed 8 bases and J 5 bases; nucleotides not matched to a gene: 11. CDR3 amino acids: CASRTSGPSDEQYF. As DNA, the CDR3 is TGTGCCAGCCGTACTAGCGGACCTTCGGACGAGCAGTACTTC.

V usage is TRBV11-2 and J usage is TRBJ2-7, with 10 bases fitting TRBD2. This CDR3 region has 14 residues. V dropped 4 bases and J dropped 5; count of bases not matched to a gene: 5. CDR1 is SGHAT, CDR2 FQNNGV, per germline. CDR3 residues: CASSSLAGLDEQYF. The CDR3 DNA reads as TGTGCCAGCAGCTCACTAGCGGGACTCGACGAGCAGTACTTC.

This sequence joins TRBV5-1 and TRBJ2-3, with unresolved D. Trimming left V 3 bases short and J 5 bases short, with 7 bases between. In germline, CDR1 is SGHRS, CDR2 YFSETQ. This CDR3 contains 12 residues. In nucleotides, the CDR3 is TGCGCCAGCAGCTCGTCCGTAGATACGCAGTATTTT. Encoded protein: CASSSSVDTQYF.

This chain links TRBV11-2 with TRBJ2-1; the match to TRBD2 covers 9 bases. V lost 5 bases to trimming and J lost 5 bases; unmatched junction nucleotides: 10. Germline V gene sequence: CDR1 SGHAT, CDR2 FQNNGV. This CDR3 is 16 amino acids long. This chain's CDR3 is CASSDRLAASHNEQFF. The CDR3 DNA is TGTGCCAGCAGCGACCGACTAGCGGCTTCTCACAATGAGCAGTTCTTC.

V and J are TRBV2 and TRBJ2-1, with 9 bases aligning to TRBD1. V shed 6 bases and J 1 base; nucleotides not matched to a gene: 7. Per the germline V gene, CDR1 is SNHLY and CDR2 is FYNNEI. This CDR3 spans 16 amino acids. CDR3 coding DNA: TGTGCCAGCAGGCGTCCGGGACAGGGATCCTACAATGAGCAGTTCTTC. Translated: CASRRPGQGSYNEQFF. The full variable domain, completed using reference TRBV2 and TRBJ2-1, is EPEVTQTPSHQVTQMGQEVILRCVPISNHLYFYWYRQILGQKVEFLVSFYNNEISEKSEIFDDQFSVERPDGSNFTLKIRSTKLEDSAMYFCASRRPGQGSYNEQFFGPGTRLTVL.

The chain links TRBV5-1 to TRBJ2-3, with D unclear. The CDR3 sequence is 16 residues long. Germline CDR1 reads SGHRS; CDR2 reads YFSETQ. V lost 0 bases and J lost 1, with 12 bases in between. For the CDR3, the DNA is TGCGCCAGCAGCTTGGGGAGAGGAAGGGGCACAGATACGCAGTATTTT. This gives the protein CASSLGRGRGTDTQYF.

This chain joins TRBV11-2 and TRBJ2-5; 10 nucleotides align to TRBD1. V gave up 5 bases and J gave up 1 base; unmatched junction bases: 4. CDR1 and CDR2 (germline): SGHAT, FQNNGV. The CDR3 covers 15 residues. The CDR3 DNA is TGTGCCAGCAGCCATGGGACAGGGGCCCAAGAGACCCAGTACTTC. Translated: CASSHGTGAQETQYF.

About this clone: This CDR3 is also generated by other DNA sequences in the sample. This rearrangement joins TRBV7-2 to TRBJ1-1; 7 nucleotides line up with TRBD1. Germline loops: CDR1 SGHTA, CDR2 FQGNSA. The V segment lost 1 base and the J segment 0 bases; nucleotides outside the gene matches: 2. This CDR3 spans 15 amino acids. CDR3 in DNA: TGTGCCAGCAGCTTAGGGGACAGATTGAACACTGAAGCTTTCTTT. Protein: CASSLGDRLNTEAFF.

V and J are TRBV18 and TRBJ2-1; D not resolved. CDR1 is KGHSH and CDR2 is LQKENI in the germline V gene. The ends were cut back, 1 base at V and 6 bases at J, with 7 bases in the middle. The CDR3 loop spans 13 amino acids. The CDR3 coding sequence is TGTGCCAGCTCACCACGGTTAGTCAATGAGCAGTTCTTC. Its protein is CASSPRLVNEQFF.

CDR3 in amino acids: CASSFRGLRTQYF. For the CDR3, the DNA is TGTGCCAGCAGTTTTCGGGGACTCAGAACGCAGTATTTT. The V gene is TRBV27, the J gene TRBJ2-3; D is perhaps TRBD2 (6 bases). CDR1 MNHEY and CDR2 SMNVEV come from the germline V gene (reference sequence). Trimming stripped 3 bases from V and 9 bases from J, with 13 bases between. The CDR3 extends over 13 amino acids.

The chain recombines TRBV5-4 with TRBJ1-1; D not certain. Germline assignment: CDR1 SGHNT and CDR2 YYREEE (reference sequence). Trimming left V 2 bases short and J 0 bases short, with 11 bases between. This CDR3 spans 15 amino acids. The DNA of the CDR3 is TGTGCCAGCAGCTTAACAGCAGACATGAACACTGAAGCTTTCTTT. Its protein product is CASSLTADMNTEAFF.

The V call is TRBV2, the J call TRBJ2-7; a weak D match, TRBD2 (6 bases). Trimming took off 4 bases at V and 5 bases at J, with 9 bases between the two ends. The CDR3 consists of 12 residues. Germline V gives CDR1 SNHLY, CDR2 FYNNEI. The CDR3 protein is CASSGLAHEQYF. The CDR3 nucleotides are TGTGCCAGCAGTGGGCTAGCGCACGAGCAGTACTTC.

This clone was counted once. In DNA, the CDR3 is TGCGCCAGCAGCCAAGATCCGAAAGGCATTTGGGCCGCGACCTACGAGCAGTACTTC. Protein product: CASSQDPKGIWAATYEQYF. This chain uses TRBV4-1 with TRBJ2-7, with D unresolved. CDR1 and CDR2 from the germline V gene are MGHRA and YSYEKL. V was trimmed by 0 bases and J by 2 bases, leaving 23 bases between them. The CDR3 consists of 19 residues.

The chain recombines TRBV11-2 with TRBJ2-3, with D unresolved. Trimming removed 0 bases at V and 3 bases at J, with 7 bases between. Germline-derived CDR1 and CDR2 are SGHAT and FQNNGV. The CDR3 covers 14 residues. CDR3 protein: CASSLDNPTDTQYF. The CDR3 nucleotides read TGTGCCAGCAGCTTAGATAACCCAACAGATACGCAGTATTTT. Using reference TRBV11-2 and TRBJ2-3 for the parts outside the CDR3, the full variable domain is EAGVAQSPRYKIIEKRQSVAFWCNPISGHATLYWYQQILGQGPKLLIQFQNNGVVDDSQLPKDRFSAERLKGVDSTLKIQPAKLEDSAVYLCASSLDNPTDTQYFGPGTRLTVL.

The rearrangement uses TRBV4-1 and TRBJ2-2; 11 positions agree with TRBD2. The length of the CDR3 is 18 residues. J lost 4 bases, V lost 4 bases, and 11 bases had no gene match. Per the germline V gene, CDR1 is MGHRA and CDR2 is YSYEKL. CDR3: CASSPRTSGSGGTGELFF. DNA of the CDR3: TGCGCCAGCAGCCCGCGAACTAGCGGGAGTGGGGGCACCGGGGAGCTGTTTTTT.

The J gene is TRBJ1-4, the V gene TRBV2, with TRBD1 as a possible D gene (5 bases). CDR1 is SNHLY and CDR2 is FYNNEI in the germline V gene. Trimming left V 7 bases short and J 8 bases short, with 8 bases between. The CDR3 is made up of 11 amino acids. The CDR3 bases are TGTGCCAGCAAGAGACAGGAAAAACTGTTTTTT. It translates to CASKRQEKLFF.

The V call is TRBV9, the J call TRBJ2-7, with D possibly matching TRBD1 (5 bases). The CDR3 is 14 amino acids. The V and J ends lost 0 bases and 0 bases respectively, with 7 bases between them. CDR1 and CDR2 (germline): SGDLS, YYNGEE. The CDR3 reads CASSVDRRSYEQYF. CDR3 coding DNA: TGTGCCAGCAGCGTAGACAGGCGCTCCTACGAGCAGTACTTC.

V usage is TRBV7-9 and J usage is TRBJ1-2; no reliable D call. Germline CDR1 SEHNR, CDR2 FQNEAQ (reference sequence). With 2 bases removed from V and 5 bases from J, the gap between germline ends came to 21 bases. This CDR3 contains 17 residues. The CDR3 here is CASSLLLGPRIEYGYTF. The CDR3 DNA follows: TGTGCCAGCAGCTTACTTCTTGGCCCGAGGATTGAATATGGCTACACCTTC.

CDR3 DNA sequence: TGTGCCAGCAGCCTATCGGGTAGGGCCTACACCGGGGAGCTGTTTTTT. Translating gives CASSLSGRAYTGELFF. The chain employs TRBV11-2 and TRBJ2-2; no firm D call. The V gene's germline CDR1 is SGHAT and CDR2 FQNNGV. The CDR3 length is 16 residues. V was pared by 5 bases and J by 3 bases, with 16 bases between. The complete variable domain, with remaining parts taken from reference TRBV11-2 and TRBJ2-2, reads EAGVAQSPRYKIIEKRQSVAFWCNPISGHATLYWYQQILGQGPKLLIQFQNNGVVDDSQLPKDRFSAERLKGVDSTLKIQPAKLEDSAVYLCASSLSGRAYTGELFFGEGSRLTVL.

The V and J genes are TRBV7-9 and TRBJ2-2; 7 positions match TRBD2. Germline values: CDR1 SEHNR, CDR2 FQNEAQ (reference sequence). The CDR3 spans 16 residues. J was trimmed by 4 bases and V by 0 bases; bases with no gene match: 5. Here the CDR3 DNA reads TGTGCCAGCAGCTTAGCTCGGACTAGGGGCACCGGGGAGCTGTTTTTT. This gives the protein CASSLARTRGTGELFF.

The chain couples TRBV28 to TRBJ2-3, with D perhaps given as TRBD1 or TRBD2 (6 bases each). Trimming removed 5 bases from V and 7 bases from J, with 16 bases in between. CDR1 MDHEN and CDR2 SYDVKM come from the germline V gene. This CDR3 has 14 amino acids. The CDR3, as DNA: TGTGCCAGCAGTCCCCCGGGGGACATTCATACGCAGTATTTT. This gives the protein CASSPPGDIHTQYF.

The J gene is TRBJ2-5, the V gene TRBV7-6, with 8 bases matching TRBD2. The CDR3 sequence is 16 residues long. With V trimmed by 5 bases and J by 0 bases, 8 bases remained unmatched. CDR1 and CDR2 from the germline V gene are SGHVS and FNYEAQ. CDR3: CASSLRRLANQETQYF. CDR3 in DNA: TGTGCCAGCAGCCTTCGGCGACTAGCGAACCAAGAGACCCAGTACTTC.

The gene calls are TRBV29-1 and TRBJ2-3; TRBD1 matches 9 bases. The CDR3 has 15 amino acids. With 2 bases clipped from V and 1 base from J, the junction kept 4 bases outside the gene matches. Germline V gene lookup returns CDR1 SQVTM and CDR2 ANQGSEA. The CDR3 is CSVEPRTGGTDTQYF. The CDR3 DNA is TGCAGCGTTGAACCCAGGACAGGGGGCACAGATACGCAGTATTTT.